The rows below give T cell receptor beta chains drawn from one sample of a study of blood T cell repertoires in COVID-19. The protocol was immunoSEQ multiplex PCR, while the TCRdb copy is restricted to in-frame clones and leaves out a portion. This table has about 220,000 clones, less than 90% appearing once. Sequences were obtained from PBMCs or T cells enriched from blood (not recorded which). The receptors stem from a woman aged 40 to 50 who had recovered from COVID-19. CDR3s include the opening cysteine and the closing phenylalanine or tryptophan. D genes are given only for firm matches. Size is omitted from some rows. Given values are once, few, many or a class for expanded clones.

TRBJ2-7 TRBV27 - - CASSAGDWSYEQYF TGTGCCAGCAGCGCAGGGGATTGGTCCTACGAGCAGTACTTC
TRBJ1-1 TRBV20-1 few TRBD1 CSASDRVKDEDTEAFF TGCAGTGCTAGTGACAGGGTTAAAGATGAGGACACTGAAGCTTTCTTT
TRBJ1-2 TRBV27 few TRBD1 CASSEVQGANYGYTF TGTGCCAGCAGTGAGGTACAGGGGGCTAACTATGGCTACACCTTC
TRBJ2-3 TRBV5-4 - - CASSLLPGTDTQYF TGTGCCAGCAGCTTGTTACCGGGTACAGATACGCAGTATTTT
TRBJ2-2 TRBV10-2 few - CASRQRPDTGELFF TGCGCCAGCAGGCAGCGGCCGGACACCGGGGAGCTGTTTTTT
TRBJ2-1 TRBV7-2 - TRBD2 CASSLDSGRASNEQFF TGTGCCAGCAGCTTAGATAGCGGGAGGGCCTCAAATGAGCAGTTCTTC
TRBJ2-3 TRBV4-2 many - CASSQDQGSSTDTQYF TGTGCCAGCAGCCAAGATCAGGGGTCTAGCACAGATACGCAGTATTTT
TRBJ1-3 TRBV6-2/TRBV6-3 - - CASSYDQRLGARGNTIYF TGTGCCAGCAGTTACGATCAACGGCTGGGGGCAAGAGGAAACACCATATATTTT
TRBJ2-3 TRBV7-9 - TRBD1 CASSQGTASTDTQYF TGTGCCAGCAGTCAGGGGACAGCTAGCACAGATACGCAGTATTTT
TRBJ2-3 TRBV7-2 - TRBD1 CASSYTGTGVVDTQYF TGTGCCAGCAGCTACACCGGGACAGGGGTTGTTGATACGCAGTATTTT
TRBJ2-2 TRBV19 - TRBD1 CASGTGQLFF TGTGCCAGCGGGACAGGGCAGCTGTTTTTT
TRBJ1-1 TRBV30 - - CAWITGMNTEAFF TGTGCCTGGATTACGGGAATGAACACTGAAGCTTTCTTT
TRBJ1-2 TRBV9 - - CASRSHRDYGYTF TGTGCCAGCAGGTCCCACAGGGACTATGGCTACACCTTC
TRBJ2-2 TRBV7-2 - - CASSLDGRTDRATGELFF TGTGCCAGCAGCTTAGACGGGAGGACAGATCGGGCCACCGGGGAGCTGTTTTTT
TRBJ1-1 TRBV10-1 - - CASSPRGLTEAFF TGCGCCAGCAGCCCAAGGGGCTTGACTGAAGCTTTCTTT
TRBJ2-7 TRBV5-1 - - CASSLIYQGPAREQYF TGCGCCAGCAGCTTGATCTATCAGGGGCCGGCGCGCGAGCAGTACTTC
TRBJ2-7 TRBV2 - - CASSDRYEQYF TGTGCCAGCAGTGACAGATACGAGCAGTACTTC
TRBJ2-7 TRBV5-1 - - CASSLTTGLTYEQYF TGCGCCAGCAGCTTAACGACAGGCCTTACCTACGAGCAGTACTTC
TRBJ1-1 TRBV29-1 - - CSSFPRQTNTEAFF TGCAGTTCTTTTCCCCGACAGACGAACACTGAAGCTTTCTTT
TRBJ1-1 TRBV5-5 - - CASSISVRINTEAFF TGTGCCAGCAGCATTAGTGTCAGGATCAACACTGAAGCTTTCTTT
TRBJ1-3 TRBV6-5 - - CASSYSAAGIGNTIYF TGTGCCAGCAGTTACTCGGCGGCAGGGATAGGAAACACCATATATTTT
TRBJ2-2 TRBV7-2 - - CASSFARLSGELFF TGTGCCAGCAGCTTCGCCCGACTGAGCGGGGAGCTGTTTTTT
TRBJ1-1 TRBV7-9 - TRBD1 CASSRTDRALNTEAFF TGTGCCAGCAGCCGAACGGACAGGGCACTGAACACTGAAGCTTTCTTT
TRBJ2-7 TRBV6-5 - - CASTGSRLGWNF TGTGCCAGCACCGGAAGTCGACTAGGGTGGAACTTC
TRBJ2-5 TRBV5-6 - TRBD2 CASRLLAGEYQETQYF TGTGCCAGCAGACTACTAGCGGGAGAGTACCAAGAGACCCAGTACTTC
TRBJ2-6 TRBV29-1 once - CSVVGFGHLDSGANVLTF TGCAGCGTTGTAGGTTTCGGACACTTAGACTCTGGGGCCAACGTCCTGACTTTC
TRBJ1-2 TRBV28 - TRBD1 CAILNLRDRHTHGYTF TGTGCCATCCTTAACCTACGGGACAGGCATACCCATGGCTACACCTTC
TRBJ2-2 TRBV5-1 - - CASSLTARSYTGELFF TGCGCCAGCAGCTTGACCGCGCGGAGCTACACCGGGGAGCTGTTTTTT
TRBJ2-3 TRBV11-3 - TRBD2 CASSPHSGATDTQYF TGTGCCAGCAGCCCTCATAGCGGGGCCACAGATACGCAGTATTTT
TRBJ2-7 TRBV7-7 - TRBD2 CASSLYPSGSYEQYF TGTGCCAGCAGCTTATACCCTAGCGGCTCCTACGAGCAGTACTTC
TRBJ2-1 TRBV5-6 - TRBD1 CASSPRANRGRLYNEQFF TGTGCCAGCAGCCCGAGAGCCAACAGGGGCAGGCTTTACAATGAGCAGTTCTTC
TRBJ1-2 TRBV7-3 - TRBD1 CASSLRGGGGYTF TGTGCCAGCAGCTTACGAGGGGGCGGTGGCTACACCTTC
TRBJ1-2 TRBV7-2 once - CASSLGTRNVHYGYTF TGTGCCAGCAGCTTAGGGACACGGAACGTTCACTATGGCTACACCTTC
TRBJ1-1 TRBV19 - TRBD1 CASRSQGGVDTEAFF TGTGCCAGTAGGAGTCAGGGGGGAGTCGATACTGAAGCTTTCTTT
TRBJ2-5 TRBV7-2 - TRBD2 CASTLLGSGGKETQYF TGTGCCAGCACTTTGCTTGGGAGCGGGGGAAAAGAGACCCAGTACTTC
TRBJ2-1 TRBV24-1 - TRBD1 CATSDPGQGGQFF TGTGCCACCAGTGACCCGGGACAGGGGGGGCAGTTCTTC
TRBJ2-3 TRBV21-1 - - CASSKMIGGVDTQYF TGTGCCAGCAGCAAAATGATTGGAGGGGTGGATACGCAGTATTTT
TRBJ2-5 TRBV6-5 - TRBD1 CASSYSDREETQYF TGTGCCAGCAGTTACTCGGACAGGGAGGAGACCCAGTACTTC
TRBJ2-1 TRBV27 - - CASRTFLRTTHEQFF TGTGCCAGCAGGACCTTCCTTCGGACTACCCATGAGCAGTTCTTC
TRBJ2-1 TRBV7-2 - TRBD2 CASSLLAGGPNEQFF TGTGCCAGCAGCTTGTTAGCGGGAGGGCCGAATGAGCAGTTCTTC
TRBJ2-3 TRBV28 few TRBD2 CASSPPARPSGRGSSTDTQYF TGTGCCAGCAGTCCCCCTGCCCGCCCTAGCGGGAGGGGTTCTAGCACAGATACGCAGTATTTT